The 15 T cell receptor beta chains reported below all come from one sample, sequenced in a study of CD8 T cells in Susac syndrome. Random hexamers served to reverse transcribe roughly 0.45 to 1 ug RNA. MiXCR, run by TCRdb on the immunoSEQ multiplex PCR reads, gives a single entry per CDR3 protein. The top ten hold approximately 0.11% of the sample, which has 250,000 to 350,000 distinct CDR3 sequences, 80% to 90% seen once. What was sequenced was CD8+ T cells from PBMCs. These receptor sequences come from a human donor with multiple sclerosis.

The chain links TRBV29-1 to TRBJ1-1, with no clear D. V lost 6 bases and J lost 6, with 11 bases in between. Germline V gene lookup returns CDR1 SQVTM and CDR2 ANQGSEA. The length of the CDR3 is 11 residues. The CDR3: CSVHPKAEAFF. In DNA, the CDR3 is TGCAGCGTCCATCCAAAGGCTGAAGCTTTCTTT. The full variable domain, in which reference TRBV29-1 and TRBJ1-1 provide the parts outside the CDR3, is SAVISQKPSRDICQRGTSLTIQCQVDSQVTMMFWYRQQPGQSLTLIATANQGSEATYESGFVIDKFPISRPNLTFSTLTVSNMSPEDSSIYLCSVHPKAEAFFGQGTRLTVV.

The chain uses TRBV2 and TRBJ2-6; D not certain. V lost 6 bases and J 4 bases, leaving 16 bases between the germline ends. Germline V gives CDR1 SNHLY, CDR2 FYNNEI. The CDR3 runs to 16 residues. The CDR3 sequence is CASSIGRRSGANVLTF. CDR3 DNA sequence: TGTGCCAGCAGCATAGGACGTCGATCGGGGGCCAACGTCCTGACTTTC.

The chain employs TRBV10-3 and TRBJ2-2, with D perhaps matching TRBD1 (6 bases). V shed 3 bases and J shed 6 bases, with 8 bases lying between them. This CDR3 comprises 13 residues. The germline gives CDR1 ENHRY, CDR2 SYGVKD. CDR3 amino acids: CAISEGGSGELFF. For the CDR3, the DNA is TGTGCCATCAGTGAAGGGGGTTCCGGGGAGCTGTTTTTT.

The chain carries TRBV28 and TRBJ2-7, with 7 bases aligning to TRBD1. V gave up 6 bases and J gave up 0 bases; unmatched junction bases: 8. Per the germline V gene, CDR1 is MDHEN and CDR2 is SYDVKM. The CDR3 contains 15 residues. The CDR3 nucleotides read TGTGCCAGCAGGGATGGACAGGCGAGCTCCTACGAGCAGTACTTC. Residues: CASRDGQASSYEQYF.

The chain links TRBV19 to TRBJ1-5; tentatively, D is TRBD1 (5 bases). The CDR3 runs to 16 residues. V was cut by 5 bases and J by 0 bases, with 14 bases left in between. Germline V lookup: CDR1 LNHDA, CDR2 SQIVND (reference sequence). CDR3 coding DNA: TGTGCCAGTAGTTGGGACGCTGAGCATAGCAATCAGCCCCAGCATTTT. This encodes CASSWDAEHSNQPQHF. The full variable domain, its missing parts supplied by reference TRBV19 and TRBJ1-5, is DGGITQSPKYLFRKEGQNVTLSCEQNLNHDAMYWYRQDPGQGLRLIYYSQIVNDFQKGDIAEGYSVSREKKESFPLTVTSAQKNPTAFYLCASSWDAEHSNQPQHFGDGTRLSIL.

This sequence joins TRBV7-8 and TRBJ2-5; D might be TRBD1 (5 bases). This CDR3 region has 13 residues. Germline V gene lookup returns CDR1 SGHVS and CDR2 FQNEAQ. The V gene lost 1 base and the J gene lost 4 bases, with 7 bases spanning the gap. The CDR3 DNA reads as TGTGCCAGCAGCTTAGTTCAGGGAGAGACCCAGTACTTC. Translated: CASSLVQGETQYF.

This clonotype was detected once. CDR3 DNA sequence: TGCGCCAGCAGCCCTACCACTTCTACAGCTGGGGCCAACGTCCTGACTTTC. Its translation is CASSPTTSTAGANVLTF. This rearrangement joins TRBV5-1 to TRBJ2-6; D uncertain. Between the trimmed V and J ends, which lost 4 bases and 2 bases, there was a span of 16 bases. Germline CDR1 is SGHRS and CDR2 is YFSETQ. The length of the CDR3 is 17 residues.

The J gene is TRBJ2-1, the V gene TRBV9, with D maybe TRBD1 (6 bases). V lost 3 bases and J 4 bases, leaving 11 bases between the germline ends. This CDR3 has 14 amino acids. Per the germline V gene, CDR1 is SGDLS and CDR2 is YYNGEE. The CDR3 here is CASSELGQYNEQFF. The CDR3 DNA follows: TGTGCCAGCAGCGAATTAGGACAGTACAATGAGCAGTTCTTC.

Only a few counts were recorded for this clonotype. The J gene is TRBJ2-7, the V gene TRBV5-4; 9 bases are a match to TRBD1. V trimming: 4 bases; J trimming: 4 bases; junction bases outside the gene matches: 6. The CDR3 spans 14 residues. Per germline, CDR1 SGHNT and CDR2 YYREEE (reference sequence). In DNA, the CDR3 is TGTGCCAGCAGCCCTGGGACAGGGTTTTACGAGCAGTACTTC. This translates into CASSPGTGFYEQYF.

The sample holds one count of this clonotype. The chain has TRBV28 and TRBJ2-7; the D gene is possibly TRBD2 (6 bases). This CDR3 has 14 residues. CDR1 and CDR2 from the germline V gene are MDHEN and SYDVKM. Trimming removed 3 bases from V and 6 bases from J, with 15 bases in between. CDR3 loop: CASSLVATGGEQYF. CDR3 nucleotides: TGTGCCAGCAGTTTGGTAGCGACCGGGGGCGAGCAGTACTTC.

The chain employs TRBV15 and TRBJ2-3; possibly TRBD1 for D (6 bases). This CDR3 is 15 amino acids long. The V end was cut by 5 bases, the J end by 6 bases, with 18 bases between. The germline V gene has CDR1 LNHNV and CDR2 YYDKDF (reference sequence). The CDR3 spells CATSVLQGELDTQYF. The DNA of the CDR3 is TGTGCCACCAGCGTACTACAGGGCGAACTTGATACGCAGTATTTT.

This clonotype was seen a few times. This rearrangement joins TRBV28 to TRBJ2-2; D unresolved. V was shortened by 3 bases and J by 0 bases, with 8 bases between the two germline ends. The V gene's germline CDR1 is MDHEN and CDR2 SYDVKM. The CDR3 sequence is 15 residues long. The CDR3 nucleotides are TGTGCCAGCAGTTTCCCTCCCGCGAACACCGGGGAGCTGTTTTTT. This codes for CASSFPPANTGELFF.

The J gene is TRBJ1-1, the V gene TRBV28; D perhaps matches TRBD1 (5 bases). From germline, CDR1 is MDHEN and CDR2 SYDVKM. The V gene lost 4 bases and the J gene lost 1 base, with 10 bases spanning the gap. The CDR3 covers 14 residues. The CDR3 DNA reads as TGTGCCAGCAGTTCCATGGGGGGGAACACTGAAGCTTTCTTT. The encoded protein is CASSSMGGNTEAFF.

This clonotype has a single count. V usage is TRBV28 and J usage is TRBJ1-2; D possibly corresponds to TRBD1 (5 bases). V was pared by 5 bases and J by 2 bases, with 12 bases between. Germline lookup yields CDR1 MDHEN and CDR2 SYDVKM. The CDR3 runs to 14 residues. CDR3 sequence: CASSPGGENYGYTF. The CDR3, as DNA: TGTGCCAGCAGTCCCGGAGGGGAAAACTATGGCTACACCTTC.

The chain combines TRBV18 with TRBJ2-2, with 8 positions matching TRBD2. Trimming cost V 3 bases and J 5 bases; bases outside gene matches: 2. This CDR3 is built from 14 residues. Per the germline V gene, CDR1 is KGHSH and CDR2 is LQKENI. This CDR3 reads CASSPPSGTGELFF. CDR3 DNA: TGTGCCAGCTCACCCCCTAGCGGGACCGGGGAGCTGTTTTTT.